The rows below give T cell receptor beta chains drawn from one sample of a study of T cell responses to AZD1222 COVID-19 vaccine. Sequencing was performed with immunoSEQ multiplex PCR; in TCRdb, only in-frame clones are kept and a portion is missing. This table has approximately 150,000 clones, more than 90% appearing once. The sequenced sample was peripheral blood, obtained on day 0 of AZD1222 vaccination. Receptors originate from an adult in good health. Both conserved end residues are part of each CDR3. A D gene is named only where the DNA matches it firmly. Expanded clones get a size class; other rows say once, few or many, or leave the size out.

DNA	CDR3	D	size	V	J
TGTGCCAGCAGTCCCCGGACTGATTACACCGGGGAGCTGTTTTTT	CASSPRTDYTGELFF	.	once	TRBV2	TRBJ2-2
TGCGCCAGCAGCTTGGCCGGGGGAGTTACCGGGGAGCTGTTTTTT	CASSLAGGVTGELFF	.	.	TRBV5-1	TRBJ2-2
TGCGCCAGCAGCCAACAGGGGACCGGCACTGAAGCTTTCTTT	CASSQQGTGTEAFF	.	.	TRBV4-1	TRBJ1-1
TGTGCCAGCACCCGGGACAGCAACTCCTACAATGAGCAGTTCTTC	CASTRDSNSYNEQFF	TRBD1	.	TRBV6-5	TRBJ2-1
TGTGCCAGCAGTAAAAGGGACAGGGTTCCCAATGAGCAGTTCTTC	CASSKRDRVPNEQFF	TRBD1	.	TRBV2	TRBJ2-1
TGTGCCAGCTCACCCCGGGGGCTGAACACTGAAGCTTTCTTT	CASSPRGLNTEAFF	.	.	TRBV18	TRBJ1-1
TGTGCCAGCAGTGGGGACAGCGACGAGCAGTACTTC	CASSGDSDEQYF	TRBD1	.	TRBV2	TRBJ2-7
TGTGCCTGGACAGGGGCTGCTATGGGATATGGCTACACCTTC	CAWTGAAMGYGYTF	.	.	TRBV30	TRBJ1-2
TGTGCCAGCAGTTACGGGACAAACGAAAAACTGTTTTTT	CASSYGTNEKLFF	.	.	TRBV2	TRBJ1-4
TGTGCCAGCAGCTTAGACGGGAGCCACACCGGGGAGCTGTTTTTT	CASSLDGSHTGELFF	.	.	TRBV11-1	TRBJ2-2
TGTGCCAGTAGTACCGGACGGATCAACTATGGCTACACCTTC	CASSTGRINYGYTF	.	.	TRBV19	TRBJ1-2
TGTGCCTGGAGTAGAGGGGGATCAACCTCTGGAAACACCATATATTTT	CAWSRGGSTSGNTIYF	.	.	TRBV30	TRBJ1-3
TGTGCCAGCAGCCTTGATACCGGAAACACCATATATTTT	CASSLDTGNTIYF	.	.	TRBV7-6	TRBJ1-3
TGCGCCAGCAGCTTGCGGGACAGGGGTTCCTACGAGCAGTACTTC	CASSLRDRGSYEQYF	TRBD1	.	TRBV5-1	TRBJ2-7
TGTGCCAGCAGCGTAGGGGGAATGGCCGGGGAGCTGTTTTTT	CASSVGGMAGELFF	.	.	TRBV9	TRBJ2-2
TGTGCCAGCAGTTACTGGGGTTTCTCCTACGAGCAGTACTTC	CASSYWGFSYEQYF	.	.	TRBV6-2/TRBV6-3	TRBJ2-7
TGTGCCAGCAGTGAAGTAGGGGGTCCGACTGAAGCTTTCTTT	CASSEVGGPTEAFF	.	.	TRBV6-1	TRBJ1-1
TGTGCCTGGAGGTCACTAACGGGGGGATCTGGAAACACCATATATTTT	CAWRSLTGGSGNTIYF	.	.	TRBV30	TRBJ1-3
TGTGCCAGCAGTGAGGGAGAAAACTATGGCTACACCTTC	CASSEGENYGYTF	.	.	TRBV27	TRBJ1-2
TGCGCCAGCAGCGCACCAGGACGGAACACTGAAGCTTTCTTT	CASSAPGRNTEAFF	.	.	TRBV5-1	TRBJ1-1
TGTGCCAGCAGTGAGAGTTTGTGGCCAGAAGCTTTCTTT	CASSESLWPEAFF	.	.	TRBV25-1	TRBJ1-1
TGCAGTGCTAGTAACAGACCGGGTTCCCGGGGTCAGCCCCAGCATTTT	CSASNRPGSRGQPQHF	.	.	TRBV20-1	TRBJ1-5
TGTGCCAGCAGTTTAGCGGGGGGACACACTGAAGCTTTCTTT	CASSLAGGHTEAFF	.	.	TRBV27	TRBJ1-1
TGCGCCAGCAGCCAAGTTATTACAGGGGGTAGCAATCAGCCCCAGCATTTT	CASSQVITGGSNQPQHF	TRBD1	.	TRBV4-1	TRBJ1-5
TGTGCCAGCAGCTTGGGGGGGAGGGCCCCAGATACGCAGTATTTT	CASSLGGRAPDTQYF	TRBD2	.	TRBV5-4	TRBJ2-3
TGTGCCAGTAGTGGCTATAGCGGGAGGGCAGGCAATGAGCAGTTCTTC	CASSGYSGRAGNEQFF	TRBD2	.	TRBV19	TRBJ2-1
TGTGCCAGCTCACCGGGTCAGATCGGAATCACTGAAGCTTTCTTT	CASSPGQIGITEAFF	.	.	TRBV18	TRBJ1-1
TGTGCCAGCAGCGTAACAGGGGGGCAAGAGACCCAGTACTTC	CASSVTGGQETQYF	TRBD1	.	TRBV5-4	TRBJ2-5
TGTGCCAGCAGTGACGCAACGATGCAGGAGTCCGACGAGCAGTACTTC	CASSDATMQESDEQYF	.	.	TRBV6-4	TRBJ2-7
TGTGCCAGCAGCGCGAGGTGGGATCGGAGCAATCAGCCCCAGCATTTT	CASSARWDRSNQPQHF	.	.	TRBV5-6	TRBJ1-5
TGTGCCAGCAGCCCCCCGTACACTGAAGCTTTCTTT	CASSPPYTEAFF	.	.	TRBV6-2/TRBV6-3	TRBJ1-1
TGCGCCAGCAGCCAGGACAGGGCTAGCACAGATACGCAGTATTTT	CASSQDRASTDTQYF	TRBD1	.	TRBV5-1	TRBJ2-3
TGCGCCAGCAGCCAGGAAACAGGGGGCGGGGAGCTGTTTTTT	CASSQETGGGELFF	TRBD1	.	TRBV4-1	TRBJ2-2
TGTGCCAGCTCACCATCGGCAGGAACTTATAATTCACCCCTCCACTTT	CASSPSAGTYNSPLHF	.	once	TRBV18	TRBJ1-6
TGTGCCAGCAGCCCGAAGCCCATCTCCCGGGGCTACACCTTC	CASSPKPISRGYTF	.	.	TRBV7-2	TRBJ1-2
TGTGCCAGCAGCCCCGAGCGAAGCTACCGGGATATCTCCTACAATGAGCAGTTCTTC	CASSPERSYRDISYNEQFF	.	.	TRBV7-3	TRBJ2-1